The sequence of this TCR beta chain was determined in a study of blood T cell repertoires in COVID-19. In the study overall: Samples of COVID-19 (acute and convalescent) were obtained from the United States, Italy and Spain. PBMCs, B-cell-depleted T cells, or T cells provided the cDNA or gDNA that made up the material.

The authors' processing: Estimation of nucleated cell counts relied on the amplification of reference gene primers. TCRdb's table, derived via immunoSEQ multiplex PCR, lists solely in-frame clones and lacks some. V, J and clone size derive from that table, while D and trimming were established from the DNA sequence. The sample carries fewer than 60,000 clones, approximately 81% recorded once. The source of this sequence is a woman at least 80 years old with acute or convalescent COVID-19. The sample comprised peripheral blood.

The CDR3 region has the DNA TGTGCCAGCAGGGGACAGGGGGTCACTGAAGCTTTCTTT. Encoded protein: CASRGQGVTEAFF. The rearrangement uses TRBV7-8 and TRBJ1-1; 11 nucleotides align to TRBD1. This CDR3 has 13 residues. The germline V gene has CDR1 SGHVS and CDR2 FQNEAQ. J gave up 4 bases and V 6 bases, and 1 base lay outside the gene matches.